One and the same sample provided the 5 T cell receptor beta chains below, sequenced in a study of patients and donors after allogeneic stem cell transplantation. TCRdb processed the RT-PCR reads anew with MiXCR; each CDR3 protein has one entry. The table lists about a million distinct CDR3 sequences, under 20% of them singletons. Sequencing was carried out using blood, either unsorted or a sorted T cell fraction (not recorded which). The receptors come from a human donor who was either an allogeneic HSCT recipient or a stem cell or donor lymphocyte infusion donor (not recorded which). It is not recorded whose cells these are; they may come from a transplant donor.

The chain's CDR3 is CASSDGKSGTRSDNEQFF. CDR3 DNA sequence: TGTGCCAGCAGTGACGGTAAATCCGGGACTAGGTCGGACAATGAGCAGTTCTTC. This chain uses TRBV2 with TRBJ2-1; TRBD2 agrees at 8 bases. The length of the CDR3 is 18 residues. The V and J ends lost 3 bases and 5 bases, in that order; junction bases with no gene match: 15. From germline, CDR1 is SNHLY and CDR2 FYNNEI.

This clonotype was seen ten or more times. The genes are TRBV12-3 or TRBV12-4 and TRBJ2-7, with D possibly matching TRBD2 (6 bases). The CDR3 is 13 residues long. V gave up 4 bases and J gave up 3 bases, with 10 bases separating them. The CDR3 nucleotides are TGTGCCAGCAGTTCCGGGACTCTCTACGAGCAGTACTTC. It translates to CASSSGTLYEQYF.

The chain is built from TRBV4-1 and TRBJ2-7; the match to TRBD2 covers 7 bases. The length of the CDR3 is 15 residues. The germline V gene encodes CDR1 MGHRA and CDR2 YSYEKL. Losses at the gene ends were 0 bases for V and 6 bases for J; bases not matched to a gene: 8. CDR3 coding DNA: TGCGCCAGCAGCCAAGATCTTGGCGGGAGTCTCGAGCAGTACTTC. Translated, it gives CASSQDLGGSLEQYF.

This clonotype was detected only a few times. The rearrangement links TRBV15 to TRBJ2-7; no firm D call. Germline values: CDR1 LNHNV, CDR2 YYDKDF (reference sequence). The CDR3 extends over 15 amino acids. V lost 0 bases to trimming and J lost 5 bases, with 14 bases between them. Here the CDR3 DNA reads TGTGCCACCAGCAGAGATGGACGCCGTAACCACGAGCAGTACTTC. Translated: CATSRDGRRNHEQYF.

The chain carries TRBV6-2 or TRBV6-3 and TRBJ2-2; 7 bases map to TRBD2. This CDR3 comprises 16 residues. The V and J ends lost 0 bases and 4 bases, in that order; junction bases with no gene match: 5. Germline CDR1 and CDR2: MNHEY and SVGEGT. This chain's CDR3 is CASSYSGTTSTGELFF. CDR3 bases: TGTGCCAGCAGTTACTCGGGGACTACGAGCACCGGGGAGCTGTTTTTT.